Following are 21 T cell receptor beta chains from one sample sequenced in a study of T-cell memory formation after mild COVID-19. TCRdb re-called the 5' RACE reads with MiXCR, one entry per CDR3 protein. The sample shows hundreds of thousands of distinct CDR3 sequences, less than 20% of them seen only once. The sample taken for sequencing was PBMCs or a T cell subset sorted from them (not recorded which). The receptors stem from a young man who had mild COVID-19 (a few samples of this study predate the infection). Cell type and time point are not known.

The chain joins TRBV11-3 to TRBJ2-1; 9 nucleotides align to TRBD1. This CDR3 is built from 16 residues. V trimming: 4 bases; J trimming: 9 bases; junction bases outside the gene matches: 13. CDR1 and CDR2 from the germline V gene are SGHNT and YENEEA. As DNA, the CDR3 is TGTGCCAGCAGCTCCCGGACAGGGGTAGGTGGGACTGAGCAGTTCTTC. It codes for CASSSRTGVGGTEQFF.

This chain uses TRBV16 with TRBJ1-2; no firm D call. V lost 2 bases to trimming and J lost 6 bases, with 10 bases between them. This CDR3 contains 13 residues. CDR1 and CDR2 from the germline V gene are KGHSY and FQNENV. CDR3 sequence: CASSQKGQDGYTF. The CDR3 nucleotides read TGTGCCAGCAGCCAAAAAGGGCAGGATGGCTACACCTTC.

This clonotype was counted a few times. The rearrangement links TRBV9 to TRBJ2-2; D gene unclear. V lost 4 bases and J 3 bases, leaving 10 bases between the germline ends. This CDR3 is 14 amino acids long. Germline CDR1 and CDR2: SGDLS and YYNGEE. Here the CDR3 DNA reads TGTGCCAGCAGCTCCCGCTCCGACACCGGGGAGCTGTTTTTT. Its protein product is CASSSRSDTGELFF.

This chain joins TRBV12-3 or TRBV12-4 and TRBJ2-3; TRBD1 matches 8 bases. The V segment lost 6 bases and the J segment 5 bases; nucleotides outside the gene matches: 13. The CDR3 consists of 16 residues. The CDR3, as DNA: TGTGCCAGCAGACGCTGGGACAGGTCCTTAGGAGATACGCAGTATTTT. Amino acid sequence: CASRRWDRSLGDTQYF.

This chain joins TRBV7-8 and TRBJ2-3, with 10 bases lining up with TRBD2. Per germline, CDR1 SGHVS and CDR2 FQNEAQ. The junction had 8 bases not matched to a gene; V was cut back by 2 bases and J by 6 bases. The CDR3 contains 16 residues. CDR3 sequence reads: CASSLYIAGGLDTQYF. CDR3 DNA: TGTGCCAGCAGCTTATATATAGCGGGGGGTCTGGATACGCAGTATTTT.

This clonotype was detected once. The CDR3 reads CASSFTGEIQYF. CDR3 nucleotides: TGTGCCAGCAGTTTCACAGGGGAGATTCAGTACTTC. The chain is built from TRBV12-3 or TRBV12-4 and TRBJ2-4; TRBD1 matches at 7 bases. The CDR3 is 12 amino acids. The V segment lost 3 bases and the J segment 10 bases; nucleotides outside the gene matches: 3.

V is TRBV4-1 and J is TRBJ1-2; 8 nucleotides agree with TRBD1. Germline trimming cut 3 bases from V and 1 base from J; bases unmatched to any gene: 1. CDR3 size: 14 residues. Germline loops: CDR1 MGHRA, CDR2 YSYEKL. The CDR3 DNA is TGCGCCAGCAGCCATGACAGGGGTAACTATGGCTACACCTTC. Translated: CASSHDRGNYGYTF.

This clonotype was observed a few times. This chain uses TRBV12-3 or TRBV12-4 with TRBJ2-2; D is ambiguous. Between the trimmed V and J ends, which lost 6 bases and 5 bases, there was a span of 10 bases. The CDR3 is made up of 13 amino acids. CDR3 protein: CASRESGTGELFF. The CDR3 DNA follows: TGTGCCAGCAGAGAGAGTGGGACCGGGGAGCTGTTTTTT.

This clonotype was observed a few times. The genes are TRBV2 and TRBJ2-1, with D possibly being TRBD2 (6 bases). The length of the CDR3 is 14 residues. Trimming removed 1 base at V and 9 bases at J, with 13 bases between. CDR1 and CDR2 (germline): SNHLY, FYNNEI. The CDR3 DNA is TGTGCCAGCAGTGAAGGCAGCGGGTGGGGTGAGCAGTTCTTC. As protein: CASSEGSGWGEQFF.

This clonotype was counted only a few times. The chain is built from TRBV12-3 or TRBV12-4 and TRBJ1-1; TRBD1 might be the D (6 bases). V shed 5 bases and J shed 4 bases, with 14 bases lying between them. The CDR3 length is 14 residues. Here the CDR3 DNA reads TGTGCCAGCAGTAATACAGGGTTGCGCACTGAAGCTTTCTTT. Translated: CASSNTGLRTEAFF.

The chain has TRBV20-1 and TRBJ2-7; D uncertain. In germline, CDR1 is DFQATT, CDR2 SNEGSKA (reference sequence). V was clipped by 3 bases and J by 2 bases, with 20 bases between them. CDR3 length: 16 amino acids. CDR3 nucleotide sequence: TGCAGTGCTAGCTTCGAATCGTCCAGGTCGCCCTACGAGCAGTACTTC. Its protein product is CSASFESSRSPYEQYF.

The genes are TRBV6-1 and TRBJ2-3, with D possibly called TRBD1 or TRBD2 (5 bases each). The CDR3 spans 12 residues. The V gene's germline CDR1 is MNHNS and CDR2 SASEGT. V lost 7 bases, J lost 8 bases, and 13 bases lay in between. In DNA, the CDR3 is TGTGCCAGCACCGCCGATGGGGGTACGCAGTATTTT. This gives the protein CASTADGGTQYF.

The sample holds a few counts of this clonotype. This chain links TRBV18 with TRBJ2-3, with D maybe TRBD1 (6 bases). The germline V gene has CDR1 KGHSH and CDR2 LQKENI. Trimming pared 4 bases from V and 1 base from J, leaving 9 bases between. The CDR3 sequence is 14 residues long. The CDR3 DNA sequence: TGTGCCAGCTCACACAGGGATGGCACAGATACGCAGTATTTT. This gives the protein CASSHRDGTDTQYF. The complete variable domain, with remaining parts taken from reference TRBV18 and TRBJ2-3, reads NAGVMQNPRHLVRRRGQEARLRCSPMKGHSHVYWYRQLPEEGLKFMVYLQKENIIDESGMPKERFSAEFPKEGPSILRIQQVVRGDSAAYFCASSHRDGTDTQYFGPGTRLTVL.

The chain employs TRBV7-6 and TRBJ1-3, with TRBD1 matching over 7 bases. Trimming cost V 5 bases and J 0 bases; bases outside gene matches: 4. In germline, CDR1 is SGHVS, CDR2 FNYEAQ. This CDR3 has 15 amino acids. DNA of the CDR3: TGTGCCAGCAGCCCGGGACAGCCCTCTGGAAACACCATATATTTT. Encoded protein: CASSPGQPSGNTIYF. Together with reference TRBV7-6 and TRBJ1-3, the CDR3 gives the full variable domain: GAGVSQSPRYKVTKRGQDVALRCDPISGHVSLYWYRQALGQGPEFLTYFNYEAQQDKSGLPNDRFSAERPEGSISTLTIQRTEQRDSAMYRCASSPGQPSGNTIYFGEGSWLTVV.

This rearrangement joins TRBV10-3 to TRBJ2-7; 8 nucleotides agree with TRBD1. CDR1 and CDR2 (germline): ENHRY, SYGVKD. The CDR3 sequence is 16 residues long. The J segment lost 6 bases and the V segment lost 4 bases, leaving 14 bases of the junction unmatched. DNA of the CDR3: TGTGCCATCAGTGCCGAGGAGGACAGGGTCCCTTCCGAGCAGTACTTC. Translating it yields CAISAEEDRVPSEQYF.

There are a few counts of this clonotype. This rearrangement joins TRBV7-3 to TRBJ2-7; D possibly matches TRBD1 or TRBD2 (6 bases each). With 3 bases removed from V and 2 bases from J, the gap between germline ends came to 14 bases. CDR3 size: 15 residues. Germline CDR1 and CDR2: SGHTA and FQGTGA. The CDR3 loop reads CASSLRGGLTYEQYV. CDR3 nucleotide sequence: TGTGCCAGCAGCTTGCGAGGGGGGCTGACCTACGAGCAGTACGTC.

There are a few counts of this clonotype. The CDR3 DNA reads TGTGCCAGCAGCTCGGGCGGACTAGCGGGGACCTTCTACGAGCAGTACGTC. Its translation is CASSSGGLAGTFYEQYV. This chain uses TRBV5-4 with TRBJ2-7, with 12 bases lining up with TRBD2. This CDR3 region has 17 residues. Germline lookup yields CDR1 SGHNT and CDR2 YYREEE (reference sequence). Germline trimming cut 3 bases from V and 3 bases from J; bases unmatched to any gene: 10.

At least ten counts were recorded for this clonotype. The CDR3: CASSLIPAGASQETQYF. The CDR3 DNA sequence: TGTGCCAGCAGCTTAATCCCAGCGGGGGCCTCTCAAGAGACCCAGTACTTC. The rearrangement uses TRBV11-2 and TRBJ2-5; 8 positions agree with TRBD2. The CDR3 has 17 residues. The germline gives CDR1 SGHAT, CDR2 FQNNGV. V shed 2 bases, J shed 2 bases, and the junction held 10 bases outside the gene matches.

This clonotype has at least ten counts. CDR3 coding DNA: TGCGGATACAGTTCTAACTATGGCTACACCTTC. Its protein is CGYSSNYGYTF. This sequence joins TRBV20-1 and TRBJ1-2; no definite D call. Germline values: CDR1 DFQATT, CDR2 SNEGSKA (reference sequence). CDR3 length: 11 residues.

This clonotype was recorded a few times. The V and J genes are TRBV7-9 and TRBJ2-5; D gene unclear. CDR3 length equals 13 residues. Germline V gives CDR1 SEHNR, CDR2 FQNEAQ (reference sequence). Between the trimmed V and J ends, which lost 4 bases and 5 bases, there was a span of 11 bases. In DNA, the CDR3 is TGTGCCAGCAGCTCCGACGAGGACGAGACCCAGTACTTC. This encodes CASSSDEDETQYF.

The V call is TRBV7-2, the J call TRBJ1-3; D not certain. Germline V gene data show CDR1 as SGHTA and CDR2 as FQGNSA. CDR3 length equals 14 residues. Deletions cut 4 bases from V and 0 bases from J, with 7 bases between. The CDR3 protein is CASSSGFSGNTIYF. The CDR3 coding sequence is TGTGCCAGCAGCTCCGGGTTCTCTGGAAACACCATATATTTT.